The 19 T cell receptor beta chains given below trace back to one sample, sequenced in a study of blood T cells in healthy people across ages. Sample-barcoded 5' priming and a J-beta primer mix drove a second PCR of about 6 to 12 cycles. TCRdb processed the 5' RACE reads anew with MiXCR; each CDR3 protein has one entry. Among some 900,000 distinct CDR3 sequences listed, roughly 50% were seen once. The sample taken for sequencing was blood. All receptors come from a man aged 30 to 45 in good health.

The chain couples TRBV28 to TRBJ2-7, with 7 bases identical to TRBD1. Germline CDR1 MDHEN, CDR2 SYDVKM. The CDR3 is made up of 14 amino acids. The V segment lost 0 bases and the J segment 3 bases; nucleotides outside the gene matches: 2. CDR3 sequence reads: CASSLWTGSYEQYF. CDR3 nucleotide sequence: TGTGCCAGCAGTTTATGGACAGGGAGCTACGAGCAGTACTTC. The full variable domain, its missing parts supplied by reference TRBV28 and TRBJ2-7, is DVKVTQSSRYLVKRTGEKVFLECVQDMDHENMFWYRQDPGLGLRLIYFSYDVKMKEKGDIPEGYSVSREKKERFSLILESASTNQTSMYLCASSLWTGSYEQYFGPGTRLTVT.

The V and J genes are TRBV10-3 and TRBJ2-6; perhaps TRBD1 as D (6 bases). CDR1 is ENHRY, CDR2 SYGVKD, per germline. The CDR3 is made up of 15 amino acids. V lost 6 bases to trimming and J lost 2 bases, with 11 bases between them. CDR3 in amino acids: CAISHREAGANVLTF. For the CDR3, the DNA is TGTGCCATCAGCCACAGGGAAGCTGGGGCCAACGTCCTGACTTTC.

This clonotype occurred a few times. The chain combines TRBV4-1 with TRBJ2-5; TRBD1 might be the D (6 bases). V was clipped by 6 bases and J by 4 bases, with 12 bases between them. Germline CDR1 MGHRA, CDR2 YSYEKL. The CDR3 spans 13 residues. For the CDR3, the DNA is TGCGCCAGCAGTACAGGGCGCGGAGAGACCCAGTACTTC. Its translation: CASSTGRGETQYF.

The V and J genes are TRBV29-1 and TRBJ2-7, with D unresolved. With 6 bases removed from V and 6 bases from J, the gap between germline ends came to 15 bases. This CDR3 is built from 12 residues. Germline-derived CDR1 and CDR2 are SQVTM and ANQGSEA. The CDR3 loop reads CSVLSPRLEQYF. The CDR3 nucleotides are TGCAGCGTACTGAGCCCCCGGCTCGAGCAGTACTTC.

The CDR3 reads CASSLGNRGWGEQYF. CDR3 DNA: TGTGCCAGCAGTTTAGGAAACAGGGGTTGGGGCGAGCAGTACTTC. The chain recombines TRBV28 with TRBJ2-4; 7 bases match TRBD1. With the DNA end fitting TRBJ2-7 better, the J assignment may be wrong. The germline V gene encodes CDR1 MDHEN and CDR2 SYDVKM. CDR3 length: 15 amino acids.

The rearrangement links TRBV20-1 to TRBJ1-5; TRBD1 agrees at 8 bases. With 6 bases clipped from V and 4 bases from J, the junction kept 11 bases outside the gene matches. Germline assignment: CDR1 DFQATT and CDR2 SNEGSKA (reference sequence). The CDR3 totals 15 residues. Here the CDR3 DNA reads TGCAGTGCGGGTACGACAGGGGTAGGAAATCAGCCCCAGCATTTT. Its translation is CSAGTTGVGNQPQHF.

This clonotype was observed a few times. The chain has TRBV4-1 and TRBJ1-1; 8 bases agree with TRBD1. Germline V gene lookup returns CDR1 MGHRA and CDR2 YSYEKL. The CDR3 is made up of 15 amino acids. V lost 2 bases to trimming and J lost 3 bases; unmatched junction nucleotides: 5. The CDR3 DNA reads as TGCGCCAGCAGCCAACGTGGACAGGGAGACACTGAAGCTTTCTTT. Its protein product is CASSQRGQGDTEAFF.

The chain employs TRBV28 and TRBJ2-3; no reliable D call. With 6 bases removed from V and 2 bases from J, the gap between germline ends came to 6 bases. The germline V gene has CDR1 MDHEN and CDR2 SYDVKM. The CDR3 covers 12 residues. The CDR3 loop is CASRDPTDTQYF. In DNA form, the CDR3 reads TGTGCCAGCAGGGACCCCACAGATACGCAGTATTTT.

In DNA, the CDR3 is TGTGCCAGCAGCCAACCTGGGACAGGGGAGAGATCGGACTATGGCTACACCTTC. It codes for CASSQPGTGERSDYGYTF. This rearrangement joins TRBV3-1 to TRBJ1-2; TRBD1 aligns across 10 bases. The CDR3 runs to 18 residues. CDR1 is LGHDT, CDR2 YNNKEL, per germline (reference sequence). J was trimmed by 3 bases and V by 2 bases; bases with no gene match: 12.

V gene TRBV3-1 combines with J gene TRBJ1-2, with 9 nucleotides matching TRBD1. V was clipped by 3 bases and J by 4 bases; unmatched bases: 6. The CDR3 has 15 amino acids. Germline V gene lookup returns CDR1 LGHDT and CDR2 YNNKEL (reference sequence). CDR3 loop: CASSQRQGDFYGYTF. CDR3 nucleotide sequence: TGTGCCAGCAGCCAGAGACAGGGGGACTTCTATGGCTACACCTTC.

Comments on this clonotype: A read error may produce the germline difference seen at one junction end. V and J are TRBV5-1 and TRBJ2-3; TRBD2 might be the D (5 bases). CDR1 is SGHRS, CDR2 YFSETQ, per germline. This CDR3 region has 15 residues. CDR3 sequence: CASSSGGWSTDTRYF. As DNA, the CDR3 is TGCGCCAGCAGCTCTGGCGGGTGGAGCACAGATACGCGGTATTTT. The entire variable domain, with the rest obtained from reference TRBV5-1 and TRBJ2-3, is as follows: KAGVTQTPRYLIKTRGQQVTLSCSPISGHRSVSWYQQTPGQGLQFLFEYFSETQRNKGNFPGRFSGRQFSNSRSEMNVSTLELGDSALYLCASSSGGWSTDTRYFGPGTRLTVL.

V and J are TRBV2 and TRBJ1-5; the D is unclear. The CDR3 is made up of 16 amino acids. The ends were cut back, 4 bases at V and 0 bases at J, with 13 bases in the middle. In germline, CDR1 is SNHLY, CDR2 FYNNEI. In nucleotides, the CDR3 is TGTGCCAGCAGTGTCTTGTCGGCGTATAGCAATCAGCCCCAGCATTTT. It codes for CASSVLSAYSNQPQHF.

Remarks on this clonotype: This may arise from a read error, as a much more abundant clone is one base away. This sequence joins TRBV7-9 and TRBJ1-1; D call uncertain. The CDR3 extends over 14 amino acids. Looked up from germline, CDR1 is SEHNR and CDR2 is FQNEAQ (reference sequence). CDR3 nucleotide sequence: TGTGCCAACAGCTTAGATGCGGGATTGACTGAAGCTTTCTTT. Its translation: CANSLDAGLTEAFF.

This clonotype was observed a few times. The rearrangement links TRBV10-3 to TRBJ2-7; TRBD1 aligns across 7 bases. This CDR3 contains 14 residues. Germline assignment: CDR1 ENHRY and CDR2 SYGVKD. After removal of 4 bases from V and 2 bases from J, the junction contained 5 bases not matched to a gene. CDR3 protein: CAISVDRHPYEQYF. Written as DNA, the CDR3 is TGTGCCATCAGTGTGGACAGGCACCCCTACGAGCAGTACTTC.

The chain employs TRBV25-1 and TRBJ2-4; TRBD2 is a possible D gene (5 bases). The J call may be wrong; the DNA end is better matched by TRBJ2-7. The length of the CDR3 is 15 residues. CDR1 is MGHDK and CDR2 is SYGVNS in the germline V gene. The CDR3 loop reads CASSDPGTLSYEQYF. The CDR3 DNA follows: TGTGCCAGCAGTGACCCGGGAACCCTATCCTACGAGCAGTACTTC.

Only a few counts were recorded for this clonotype. CDR3 sequence: CASSPDRASYGYTF. Here the CDR3 DNA reads TGCGCCAGCAGCCCCGACAGGGCCAGTTATGGCTACACCTTC. The chain uses TRBV5-1 and TRBJ1-2; 7 bases fit TRBD1. This CDR3 has 14 amino acids. Germline CDR1 and CDR2: SGHRS and YFSETQ. V shed 4 bases, J shed 5 bases, and the junction held 8 bases outside the gene matches. Full variable domain (missing parts from reference TRBV5-1 and TRBJ1-2): KAGVTQTPRYLIKTRGQQVTLSCSPISGHRSVSWYQQTPGQGLQFLFEYFSETQRNKGNFPGRFSGRQFSNSRSEMNVSTLELGDSALYLCASSPDRASYGYTFGSGTRLTVV.

The rearrangement joins TRBV9 to TRBJ1-2; no definite D call. The CDR3 runs to 14 residues. CDR1 and CDR2 from the germline V gene are SGDLS and YYNGEE. V dropped 3 bases and J dropped 1 base, with 10 bases sitting between them. This chain's CDR3 is CASSDAGSNYGYTF. The CDR3 coding sequence is TGTGCCAGCAGCGATGCCGGGAGTAACTATGGCTACACCTTC.

Only a few counts were recorded for this clonotype. The chain joins TRBV20-1 to TRBJ1-1; D unresolved. Trimming took 5 bases from V and 5 from J, leaving 12 bases between them. CDR1 is DFQATT and CDR2 is SNEGSKA in the germline V gene (reference sequence). The CDR3 loop spans 12 amino acids. CDR3 residues: CSAGRPETEAFF. The CDR3 nucleotides read TGCAGTGCTGGTAGACCTGAGACTGAAGCTTTCTTT.

In the case of this clonotype: A much larger clone lies one base from this, so it may be a read error. The CDR3 sequence is CASSLSLGTVSNYGYTF. CDR3 nucleotide sequence: TGTGCCAGCAGCCTGTCATTAGGGACGGTATCTAACTATGGCTACACCTTC. The chain uses TRBV3-1 and TRBJ1-2, with a tentative D call TRBD1 (5 bases). Germline V gene lookup returns CDR1 LGHDT and CDR2 YNNKEL (reference sequence). The CDR3 spans 17 residues. V lost 4 bases, J lost 0 bases, and 18 bases lay in between.